These T cell receptor beta chains were read from a single sample in a study of T cell responses to AZD1222 COVID-19 vaccine. Method: immunoSEQ multiplex PCR; TCRdb's copy keeps in-frame clones and lacks some. Of approximately 70,000 clones listed, 84% were seen once; the top ten hold about 9.4%. The material was peripheral blood, obtained on day 0 of AZD1222 vaccination. The receptors were gathered from an adult in good health. CDR3s include the opening cysteine and the closing phenylalanine or tryptophan. Fields, in order: clone size, D gene, V gene, J gene, CDR3 protein, CDR3 DNA. D genes are given only for firm matches. Clone size is shown for a subset of rows, as once, few, many or a class of expanded clone.

size: -; D: -; V: TRBV5-6; J: TRBJ2-1; CDR3: CASSFGGDREQFF; DNA: TGTGCCAGCAGCTTTGGTGGAGATAGGGAGCAGTTCTTC
size: -; D: TRBD1; V: TRBV28; J: TRBJ1-3; CDR3: CASRGDRVSSGNTIYF; DNA: TGTGCCAGCAGGGGGGACAGGGTGAGCTCTGGAAACACCATATATTTT
size: once; D: -; V: TRBV27; J: TRBJ1-4; CDR3: CASSLSRPLGNEKLFF; DNA: TGTGCCAGCAGTTTATCCCGACCGCTAGGGAATGAAAAACTGTTTTTT
size: -; D: -; V: TRBV18; J: TRBJ1-2; CDR3: CASSLLPSGANGDYGYTF; DNA: TGTGCCAGCTCACTTTTACCCAGTGGGGCAAACGGGGACTATGGCTACACCTTC
size: -; D: -; V: TRBV29-1; J: TRBJ2-1; CDR3: CSVPGTGNEQFF; DNA: TGCAGCGTACCCGGAACCGGGAATGAGCAGTTCTTC
size: -; D: -; V: TRBV14; J: TRBJ2-3; CDR3: CASSQDRGMAQYF; DNA: TGTGCCAGCAGCCAAGACCGGGGGATGGCGCAGTATTTT
size: -; D: -; V: TRBV7-9; J: TRBJ1-2; CDR3: CASSFYGTANYGYTF; DNA: TGTGCCAGCAGCTTTTATGGGACCGCTAACTATGGCTACACCTTC
size: few; D: TRBD1; V: TRBV6-5; J: TRBJ2-3; CDR3: CASSQQGAGGDTQYF; DNA: TGTGCCAGCAGCCAACAGGGGGCAGGTGGAGATACGCAGTATTTT
size: -; D: -; V: TRBV10-3; J: TRBJ2-2; CDR3: CATGKGGNTGELFF; DNA: TGTGCCACCGGTAAAGGGGGGAACACCGGGGAGCTGTTTTTT
size: once; D: -; V: TRBV9; J: TRBJ2-7; CDR3: CASSAQTPGEQYF; DNA: TGTGCCAGCAGCGCCCAAACTCCGGGCGAGCAGTACTTC
size: -; D: -; V: TRBV19; J: TRBJ1-3; CDR3: CASSWDGNSGNTIYF; DNA: TGTGCCAGTAGCTGGGACGGGAACTCTGGAAACACCATATATTTT
size: -; D: -; V: TRBV7-2; J: TRBJ1-3; CDR3: CASSLQGSGGNTIYF; DNA: TGTGCCAGCAGCTTACAGGGTTCGGGCGGAAACACCATATATTTT
size: once; D: TRBD1; V: TRBV5-4; J: TRBJ2-1; CDR3: CASSHGTGITNEQFF; DNA: TGTGCCAGCAGCCACGGGACAGGGATCACCAATGAGCAGTTCTTC
size: -; D: TRBD1; V: TRBV3-1/TRBV3-2; J: TRBJ2-1; CDR3: CASSPQGAGRNEQFF; DNA: TGTGCCAGCAGCCCACAGGGGGCCGGTCGAAATGAGCAGTTCTTC
size: -; D: TRBD2; V: TRBV4-2; J: TRBJ2-1; CDR3: CASSQDMGGRGGLEQFF; DNA: TGTGCCAGCAGCCAAGATATGGGAGGACGGGGGGGCCTCGAGCAGTTCTTC
size: -; D: TRBD2; V: TRBV4-1; J: TRBJ2-7; CDR3: CASSQERGLTLYEQYF; DNA: TGCGCCAGCAGCCAAGAAAGGGGACTAACCCTCTACGAGCAGTACTTC
size: -; D: -; V: TRBV28; J: TRBJ2-7; CDR3: CASKGGIGEQYF; DNA: TGTGCCAGCAAAGGTGGAATTGGCGAGCAGTACTTC
size: few; D: TRBD1; V: TRBV15; J: TRBJ1-1; CDR3: CATSRAGTANTEAFF; DNA: TGTGCCACCAGCAGAGCTGGGACAGCTAACACTGAAGCTTTCTTT
size: few; D: -; V: TRBV7-6; J: TRBJ2-7; CDR3: CASSTMEGAGYEQYF; DNA: TGTGCCAGCAGCACAATGGAGGGGGCAGGGTACGAGCAGTACTTC
size: -; D: TRBD2; V: TRBV6-2/TRBV6-3; J: TRBJ2-5; CDR3: CASSYVAGDQETQYF; DNA: TGTGCCAGCAGTTATGTGGCGGGGGATCAAGAGACCCAGTACTTC
size: -; D: TRBD1; V: TRBV2; J: TRBJ1-2; CDR3: CASRGQGFGYTF; DNA: TGTGCCAGCCGGGGACAGGGATTTGGCTACACCTTC
size: -; D: TRBD1; V: TRBV9; J: TRBJ1-6; CDR3: CASSFQGDYNSPLHF; DNA: TGTGCCAGCAGCTTCCAGGGGGACTATAATTCACCCCTCCACTTT
size: once; D: TRBD1; V: TRBV19; J: TRBJ1-1; CDR3: CASSADRATEAFF; DNA: TGTGCCAGTAGTGCCGACAGGGCGACTGAAGCTTTCTTT
size: few; D: -; V: TRBV5-4; J: TRBJ1-2; CDR3: CASSLEISLYTF; DNA: TGTGCCAGCAGCTTGGAGATTTCGCTCTACACCTTC
size: -; D: TRBD1; V: TRBV9; J: TRBJ1-6; CDR3: CASSPGQGKDSPLHF; DNA: TGTGCCAGCAGCCCCGGACAGGGTAAGGATTCACCCCTCCACTTT
size: -; D: -; V: TRBV3-1/TRBV3-2; J: TRBJ1-6; CDR3: CASSQDGGHGSPLHF; DNA: TGTGCCAGCAGCCAAGACGGAGGACATGGATCACCCCTCCACTTT
size: -; D: TRBD1; V: TRBV11-3; J: TRBJ2-1; CDR3: CASSLGGQGTNEQFF; DNA: TGTGCCAGCAGCTTAGGAGGACAGGGAACCAATGAGCAGTTCTTC
size: once; D: TRBD1; V: TRBV7-8; J: TRBJ1-2; CDR3: CASSMQGAGIYGYTF; DNA: TGTGCCAGCAGCATGCAGGGGGCGGGAATCTATGGCTACACCTTC
size: -; D: -; V: TRBV28; J: TRBJ1-5; CDR3: CASSPGGSNQPQHF; DNA: TGTGCCAGCAGTCCCGGTGGAAGCAATCAGCCCCAGCATTTT
size: -; D: -; V: TRBV28; J: TRBJ1-2; CDR3: CASTTLTRDGFHGYTF; DNA: TGTGCCAGCACGACCTTAACCCGGGACGGGTTTCATGGCTACACCTTC
size: -; D: TRBD1; V: TRBV3-1/TRBV3-2; J: TRBJ2-1; CDR3: CASSGTGTGTYDEQFF; DNA: TGTGCCAGCAGCGGAACCGGGACAGGGACCTACGATGAGCAGTTCTTC
size: -; D: -; V: TRBV9; J: TRBJ1-2; CDR3: CASSVGRRDYGYTF; DNA: TGTGCCAGCAGCGTAGGTAGACGGGACTATGGCTACACCTTC
size: -; D: -; V: TRBV20-1; J: TRBJ2-7; CDR3: CSASAEIGEQYF; DNA: TGCAGTGCTAGTGCTGAGATTGGCGAGCAGTACTTC
size: -; D: -; V: TRBV25-1; J: TRBJ2-6; CDR3: CASTSAGSGANVLTF; DNA: TGTGCCAGCACCTCCGCGGGGTCTGGGGCCAACGTCCTGACTTTC